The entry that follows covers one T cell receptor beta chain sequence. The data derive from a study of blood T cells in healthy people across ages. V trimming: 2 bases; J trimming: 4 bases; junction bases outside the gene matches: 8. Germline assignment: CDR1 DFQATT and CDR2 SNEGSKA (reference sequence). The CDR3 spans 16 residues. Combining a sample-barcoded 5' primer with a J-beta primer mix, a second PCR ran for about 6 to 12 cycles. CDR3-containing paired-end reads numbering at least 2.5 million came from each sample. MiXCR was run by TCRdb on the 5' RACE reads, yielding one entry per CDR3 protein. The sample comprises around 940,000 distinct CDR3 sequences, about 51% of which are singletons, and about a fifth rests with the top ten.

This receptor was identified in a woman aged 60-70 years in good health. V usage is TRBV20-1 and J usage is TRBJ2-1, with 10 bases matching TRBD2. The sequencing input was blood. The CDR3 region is CSARTQAGGLYNEQFF. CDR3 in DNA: TGCAGTGCTAGAACTCAAGCGGGGGGGCTTTACAATGAGCAGTTCTTC.